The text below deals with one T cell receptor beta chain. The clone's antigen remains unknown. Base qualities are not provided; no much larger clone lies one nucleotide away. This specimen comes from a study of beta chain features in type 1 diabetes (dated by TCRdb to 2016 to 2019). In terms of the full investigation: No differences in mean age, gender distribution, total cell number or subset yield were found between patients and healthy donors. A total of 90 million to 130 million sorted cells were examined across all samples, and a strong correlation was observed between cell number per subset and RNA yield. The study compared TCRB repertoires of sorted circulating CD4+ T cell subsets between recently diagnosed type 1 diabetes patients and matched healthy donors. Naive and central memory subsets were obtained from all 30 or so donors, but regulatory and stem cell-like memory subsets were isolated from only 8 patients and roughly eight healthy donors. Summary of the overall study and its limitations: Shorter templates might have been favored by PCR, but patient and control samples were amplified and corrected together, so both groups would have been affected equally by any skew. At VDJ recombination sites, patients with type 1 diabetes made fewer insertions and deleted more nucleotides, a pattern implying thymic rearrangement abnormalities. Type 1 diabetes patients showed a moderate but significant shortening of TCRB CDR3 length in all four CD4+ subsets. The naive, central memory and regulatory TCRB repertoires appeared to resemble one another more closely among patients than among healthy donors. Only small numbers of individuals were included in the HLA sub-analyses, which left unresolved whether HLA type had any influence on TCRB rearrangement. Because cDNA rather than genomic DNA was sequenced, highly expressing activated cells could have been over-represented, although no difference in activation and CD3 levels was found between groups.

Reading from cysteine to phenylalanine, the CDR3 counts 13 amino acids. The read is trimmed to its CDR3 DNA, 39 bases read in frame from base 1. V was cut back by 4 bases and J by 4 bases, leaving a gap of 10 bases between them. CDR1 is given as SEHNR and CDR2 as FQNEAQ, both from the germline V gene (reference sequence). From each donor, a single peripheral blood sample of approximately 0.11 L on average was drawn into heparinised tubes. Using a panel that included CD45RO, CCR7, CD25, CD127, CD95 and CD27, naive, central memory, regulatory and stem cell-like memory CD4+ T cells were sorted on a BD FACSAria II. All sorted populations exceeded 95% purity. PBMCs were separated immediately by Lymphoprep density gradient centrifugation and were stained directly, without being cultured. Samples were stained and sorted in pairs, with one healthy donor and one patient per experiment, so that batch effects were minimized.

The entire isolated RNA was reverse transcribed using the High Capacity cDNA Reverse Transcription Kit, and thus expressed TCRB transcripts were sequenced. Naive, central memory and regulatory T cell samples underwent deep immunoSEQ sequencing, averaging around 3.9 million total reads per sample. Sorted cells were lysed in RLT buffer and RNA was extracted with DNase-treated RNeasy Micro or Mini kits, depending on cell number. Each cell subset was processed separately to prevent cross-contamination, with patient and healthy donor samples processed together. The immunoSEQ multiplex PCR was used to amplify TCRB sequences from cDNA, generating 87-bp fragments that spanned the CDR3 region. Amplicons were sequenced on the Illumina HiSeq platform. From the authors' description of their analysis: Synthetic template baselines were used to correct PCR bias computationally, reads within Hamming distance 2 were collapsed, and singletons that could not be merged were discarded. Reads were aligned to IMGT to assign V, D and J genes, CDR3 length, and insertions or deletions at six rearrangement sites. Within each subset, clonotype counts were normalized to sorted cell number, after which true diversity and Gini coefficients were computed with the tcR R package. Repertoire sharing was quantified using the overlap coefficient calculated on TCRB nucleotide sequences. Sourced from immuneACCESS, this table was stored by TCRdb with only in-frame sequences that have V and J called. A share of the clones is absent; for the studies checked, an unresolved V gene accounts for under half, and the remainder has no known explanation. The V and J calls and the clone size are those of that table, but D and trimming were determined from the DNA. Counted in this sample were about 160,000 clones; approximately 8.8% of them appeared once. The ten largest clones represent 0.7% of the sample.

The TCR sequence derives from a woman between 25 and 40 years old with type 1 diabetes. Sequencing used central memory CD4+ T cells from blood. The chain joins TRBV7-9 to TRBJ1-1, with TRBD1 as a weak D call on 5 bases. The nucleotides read TGTGCCAGCAGCTCGCTGGGGGGCACTGAAGCTTTCTTT. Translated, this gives CASSSLGGTEAFF.